The subject of this entry is one TCR beta chain. Its target is not known. Total RNA, at least 6 micrograms per sample, was extracted from PBMCs. The sample originates from a study of blood T cells in healthy people across ages. Overall study: About one barcoded beta molecule per two T cells came from capture by template switching. General study results and limits: In older individuals, TCR beta diversity per million T cells was lower, falling roughly linearly with age.

V trimming: 3 bases; J trimming: 2 bases; junction bases outside the gene matches: 2. CDR3 length equals 17 residues. The second PCR ran about 6 to 11 cycles with a sample-barcoded 5' primer and J-beta primers. TCRdb processed the 5' RACE reads anew with MiXCR; each CDR3 protein has one entry. This sample yields 730,000 or so distinct CDR3 sequences, of which 40% to 45% are seen a single time; 20% to 25% belongs to the top ten. The specimen sequenced was blood. The TCR originated in a woman aged 55-75 years in good health. The chain has TRBV12-3 or TRBV12-4 and TRBJ2-6; 12 nucleotides agree with TRBD2. The CDR3 sequence: CASSFGLAGPGANVLTF. For the CDR3, the DNA is TGTGCCAGCAGTTTCGGACTAGCGGGGCCTGGGGCCAACGTCCTGACTTTC.